This TCR beta chain was recovered during a study of blood T cell repertoires in COVID-19. Looking at the study overall: Some COVID-19 samples were acute and others convalescent; all came from the United States, Italy and Spain.

As processed by the authors: Reference gene primer amplification gave nucleated cell count estimates. Only in-frame clones appear in the TCRdb table, and some are missing; sequencing was by immunoSEQ multiplex PCR. Clone size and the V and J calls come from that table; the DNA yielded D and trimming. The sample has roughly 120,000 clones, around three quarters seen once. This CDR3 has 16 residues. CDR1 SGHRS and CDR2 YFSETQ come from the germline V gene. With 0 bases removed from V and 0 bases from J, the gap between germline ends came to 12 bases. Source material: peripheral blood. The receptor was isolated from a woman aged 80 or over with acute or convalescent COVID-19. The gene calls are TRBV5-1 and TRBJ1-2; perhaps TRBD1 as D (5 bases). For the CDR3, the DNA is TGCGCCAGCAGCTTGGGACAGCTAACTTCTAACTATGGCTACACCTTC. Protein sequence: CASSLGQLTSNYGYTF.